This entry concerns a single TCR beta chain. As yet, its antigen is unknown. This sample was included in a study of cytomegalovirus exposure and HLA in healthy donors. The PCR was carried out with 60 Vbeta primers and 13 Jbeta primers. The assay was immunoSEQ multiplex PCR, and TCRdb's table has in-frame clones only and misses some. This table lists some 140,000 clones. The study's findings and limits: TCR beta chain V- and J-gene trimming was linked, in a later analysis, to a missense variant in DCLRE1C. In an earlier analysis, in roughly 580 donors, most V segments appeared productive either ~87% or ~30% of the time. Among TCR beta chains, those listed as cytomegalovirus-associated numbered fewer than 200.

The specimen was PBMCs. The receptor's source is a woman between 35 and 50 years old in good health and CMV-seronegative.

The CDR3 DNA reads as TGTGCCAGCGCGACCGCCGGGAATTCACCCCTCCACTTT. Residues: CASATAGNSPLHF. The genes are TRBV6-1 and TRBJ1-6, with D uncertain. Trimming took off 8 bases at V and 7 bases at J, with 12 bases between the two ends. This CDR3 contains 13 residues. Per germline, CDR1 MNHNS and CDR2 SASEGT.